This T cell receptor (beta chain) stems from a study of blood T cell repertoires in COVID-19. Study-level information: Specimens from acute and convalescent COVID-19 originated in the United States, Italy and Spain.

Produced via immunoSEQ multiplex PCR; TCRdb's table is partial and in-frame only. This table holds 130,000 to 150,000 clones, 89% found once. Sequenced material: peripheral blood. The TCR comes from a human donor in a cohort sampled during active COVID-19.

The CDR3 region has the DNA TGTGCCAGCAGCGTTGACAGGGGGCTAGGCTATGGCTACACCTTC. It translates to CASSVDRGLGYGYTF. The chain uses TRBV5-6 and TRBJ1-2; TRBD1 aligns across 10 bases. The CDR3 is 15 residues long. Germline-derived CDR1 and CDR2 are SGHDT and YYEEEE. J lost 4 bases, V lost 4 bases, and 7 bases had no gene match.